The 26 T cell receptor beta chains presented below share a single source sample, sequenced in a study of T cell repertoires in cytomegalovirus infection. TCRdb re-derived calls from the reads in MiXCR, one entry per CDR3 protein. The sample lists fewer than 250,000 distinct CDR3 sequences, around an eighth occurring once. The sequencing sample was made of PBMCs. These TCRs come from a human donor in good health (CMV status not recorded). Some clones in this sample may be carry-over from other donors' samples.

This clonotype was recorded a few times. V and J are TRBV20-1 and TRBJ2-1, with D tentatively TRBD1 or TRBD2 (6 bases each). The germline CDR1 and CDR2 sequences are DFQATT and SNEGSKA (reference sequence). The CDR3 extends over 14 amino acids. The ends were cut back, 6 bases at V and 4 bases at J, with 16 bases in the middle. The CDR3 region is CSAKLGGGYNEQFF. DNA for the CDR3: TGCAGTGCCAAACTGGGGGGCGGTTACAATGAGCAGTTCTTC.

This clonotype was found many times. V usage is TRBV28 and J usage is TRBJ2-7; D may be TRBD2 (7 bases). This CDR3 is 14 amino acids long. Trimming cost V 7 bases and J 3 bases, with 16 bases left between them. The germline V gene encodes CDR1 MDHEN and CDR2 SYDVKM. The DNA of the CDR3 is TGTGCCAGCACCAACAGGGAGGGGCGCTACGAGCAGTACTTC. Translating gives CASTNREGRYEQYF. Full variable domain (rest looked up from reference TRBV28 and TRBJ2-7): DVKVTQSSRYLVKRTGEKVFLECVQDMDHENMFWYRQDPGLGLRLIYFSYDVKMKEKGDIPEGYSVSREKKERFSLILESASTNQTSMYLCASTNREGRYEQYFGPGTRLTVT.

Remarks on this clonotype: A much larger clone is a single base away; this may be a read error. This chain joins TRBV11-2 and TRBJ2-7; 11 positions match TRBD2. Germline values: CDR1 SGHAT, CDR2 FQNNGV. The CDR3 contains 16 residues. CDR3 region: CTSSLVSLAGVYEQYF. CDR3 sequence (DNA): TGTACCAGCAGCTTAGTCTCACTAGCGGGAGTTTACGAGCAGTACTTC.

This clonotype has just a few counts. CDR3 nucleotide sequence: TGTGCCAGCAGTCGGCAGGGAGACTCACCCCTCCACTTT. This sequence encodes CASSRQGDSPLHF. This rearrangement joins TRBV6-2 or TRBV6-3 to TRBJ1-6, with D perhaps matching TRBD1 (5 bases). The length of the CDR3 is 13 residues. V shed 5 bases and J shed 10 bases, with 12 bases lying between them. The germline V gene has CDR1 MNHEY and CDR2 SVGEGT.

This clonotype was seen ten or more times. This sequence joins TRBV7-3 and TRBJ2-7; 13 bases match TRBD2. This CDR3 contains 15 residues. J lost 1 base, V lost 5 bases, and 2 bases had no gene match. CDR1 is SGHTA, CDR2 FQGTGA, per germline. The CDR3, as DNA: TGTGCCAGCAGCGTGGGACTAGCGGGATCCTACGAGCAGTACTTC. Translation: CASSVGLAGSYEQYF. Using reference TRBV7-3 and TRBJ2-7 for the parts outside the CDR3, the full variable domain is GAGVSQTPSNKVTEKGKYVELRCDPISGHTALYWYRQSLGQGPEFLIYFQGTGAADDSGLPNDRFFAVRPEGSVSTLKIQRTERGDSAVYLCASSVGLAGSYEQYFGPGTRLTVT.

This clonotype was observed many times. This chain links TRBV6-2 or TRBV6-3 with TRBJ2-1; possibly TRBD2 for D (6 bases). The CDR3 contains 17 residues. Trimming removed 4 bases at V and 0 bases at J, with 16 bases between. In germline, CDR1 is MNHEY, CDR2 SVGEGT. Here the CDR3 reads CASSSPRRGASYNEQFF. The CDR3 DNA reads TGTGCCAGCAGTTCCCCCCGGCGGGGAGCCTCCTACAATGAGCAGTTCTTC.

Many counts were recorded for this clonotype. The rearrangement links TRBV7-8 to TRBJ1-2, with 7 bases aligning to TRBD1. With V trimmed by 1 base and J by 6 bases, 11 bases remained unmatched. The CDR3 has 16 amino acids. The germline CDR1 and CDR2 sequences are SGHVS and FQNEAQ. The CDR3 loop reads CASSLGRTGREDGYTF. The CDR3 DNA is TGTGCCAGCAGCTTAGGCAGGACAGGACGCGAGGATGGCTACACCTTC.

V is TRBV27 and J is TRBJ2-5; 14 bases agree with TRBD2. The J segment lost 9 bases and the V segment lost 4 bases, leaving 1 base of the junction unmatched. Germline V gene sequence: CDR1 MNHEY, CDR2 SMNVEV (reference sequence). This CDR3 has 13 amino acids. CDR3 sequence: CASSSGLAGAQYF. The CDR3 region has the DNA TGTGCCAGCAGTTCGGGACTAGCGGGAGCCCAGTACTTC.

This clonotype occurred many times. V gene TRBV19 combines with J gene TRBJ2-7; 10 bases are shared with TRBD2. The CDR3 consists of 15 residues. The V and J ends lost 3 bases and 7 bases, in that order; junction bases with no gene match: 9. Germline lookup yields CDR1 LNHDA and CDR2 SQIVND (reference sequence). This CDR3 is CASSISAGGPSEQYF. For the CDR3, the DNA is TGTGCCAGTAGTATCTCAGCGGGAGGGCCCTCAGAGCAGTACTTC.

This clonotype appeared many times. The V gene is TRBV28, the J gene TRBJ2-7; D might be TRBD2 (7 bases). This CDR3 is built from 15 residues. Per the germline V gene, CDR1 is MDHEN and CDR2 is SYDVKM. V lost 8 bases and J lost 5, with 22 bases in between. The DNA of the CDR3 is TGTGCCAGCTCCCGACCGGGGGGCACCCTAAACGAGCAGTACTTC. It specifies CASSRPGGTLNEQYF.

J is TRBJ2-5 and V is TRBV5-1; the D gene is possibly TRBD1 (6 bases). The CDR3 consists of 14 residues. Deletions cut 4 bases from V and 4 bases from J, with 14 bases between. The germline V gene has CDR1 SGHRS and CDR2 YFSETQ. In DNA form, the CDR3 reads TGCGCCAGCAGCATAGGACAGCTTCGAGAGACCCAGTACTTC. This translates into CASSIGQLRETQYF.

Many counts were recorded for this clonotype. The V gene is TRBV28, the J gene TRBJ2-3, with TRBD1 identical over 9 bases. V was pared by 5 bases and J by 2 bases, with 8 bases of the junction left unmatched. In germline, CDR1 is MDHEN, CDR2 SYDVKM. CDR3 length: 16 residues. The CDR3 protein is CASSVQQGAPTDTQYF. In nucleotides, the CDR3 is TGTGCCAGCAGTGTACAACAGGGGGCGCCCACAGATACGCAGTATTTT.

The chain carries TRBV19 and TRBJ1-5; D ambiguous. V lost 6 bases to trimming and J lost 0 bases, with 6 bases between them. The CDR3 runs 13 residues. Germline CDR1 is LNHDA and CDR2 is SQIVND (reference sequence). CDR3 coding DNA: TGTGCCAGTAGGCCTGATAGCAATCAGCCCCAGCATTTT. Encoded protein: CASRPDSNQPQHF.

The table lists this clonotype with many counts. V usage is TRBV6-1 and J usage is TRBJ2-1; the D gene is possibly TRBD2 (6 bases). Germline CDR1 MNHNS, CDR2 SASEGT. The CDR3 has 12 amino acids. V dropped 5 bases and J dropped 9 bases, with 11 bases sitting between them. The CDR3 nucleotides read TGTGCCAGCAGTCAGACTAGTGGTGAGCAGTTCTTC. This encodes CASSQTSGEQFF.

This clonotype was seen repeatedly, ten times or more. DNA of the CDR3: TGTGCCAGCAGCGGCCGGGGACAGACAGATACGCAGTATTTT. Amino acids: CASSGRGQTDTQYF. The chain has TRBV7-3 and TRBJ2-3, with 7 bases that match TRBD1. The CDR3 is 14 amino acids. In germline, CDR1 is SGHTA, CDR2 FQGTGA. With V trimmed by 5 bases and J by 3 bases, 5 bases remained unmatched.

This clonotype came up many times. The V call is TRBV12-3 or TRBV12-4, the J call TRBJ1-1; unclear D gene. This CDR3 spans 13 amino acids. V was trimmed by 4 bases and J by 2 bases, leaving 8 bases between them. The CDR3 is CASSSLPNTEAFF. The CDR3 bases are TGTGCCAGCAGTTCCCTCCCTAACACTGAAGCTTTCTTT.

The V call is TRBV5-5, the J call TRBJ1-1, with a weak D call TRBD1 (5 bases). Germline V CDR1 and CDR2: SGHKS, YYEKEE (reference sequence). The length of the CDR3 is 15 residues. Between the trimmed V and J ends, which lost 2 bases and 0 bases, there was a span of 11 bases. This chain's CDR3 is CASSFLGDLNTEAFF. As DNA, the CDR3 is TGTGCCAGCAGCTTCCTCGGGGACCTGAACACTGAAGCTTTCTTT.

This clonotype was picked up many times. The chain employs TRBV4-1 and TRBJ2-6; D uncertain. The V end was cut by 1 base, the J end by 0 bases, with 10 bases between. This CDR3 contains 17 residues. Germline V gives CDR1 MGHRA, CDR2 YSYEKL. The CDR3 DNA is TGCGCCAGCAGCCAAGTCTTAGCCCTCTCTGGGGCCAACGTCCTGACTTTC. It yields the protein CASSQVLALSGANVLTF.

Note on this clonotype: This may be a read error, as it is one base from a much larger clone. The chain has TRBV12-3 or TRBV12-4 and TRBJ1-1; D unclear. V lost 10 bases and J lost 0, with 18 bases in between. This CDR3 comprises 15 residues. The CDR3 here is CANNPEREVNTEAFF. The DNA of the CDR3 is TGTGCCAACAACCCGGAGCGGGAGGTGAACACTGAAGCTTTCTTT.

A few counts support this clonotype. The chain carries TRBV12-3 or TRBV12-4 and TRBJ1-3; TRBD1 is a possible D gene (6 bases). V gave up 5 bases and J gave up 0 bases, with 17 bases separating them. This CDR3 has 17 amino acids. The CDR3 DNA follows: TGTGCCAGCAGTCCCCGGACAGTAGGGTACTCTGGAAACACCATATATTTT. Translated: CASSPRTVGYSGNTIYF.

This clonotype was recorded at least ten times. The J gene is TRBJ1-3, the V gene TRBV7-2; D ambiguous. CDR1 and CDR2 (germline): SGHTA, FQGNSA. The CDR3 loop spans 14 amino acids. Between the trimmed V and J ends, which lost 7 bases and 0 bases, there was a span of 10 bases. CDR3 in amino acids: CASTGTVSGNTIYF. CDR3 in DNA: TGTGCCAGCACCGGAACGGTCTCTGGAAACACCATATATTTT.

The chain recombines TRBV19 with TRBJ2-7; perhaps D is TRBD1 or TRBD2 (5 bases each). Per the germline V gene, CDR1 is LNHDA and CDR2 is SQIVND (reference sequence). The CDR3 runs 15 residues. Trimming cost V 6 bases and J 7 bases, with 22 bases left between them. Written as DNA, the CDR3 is TGTGCCAGTAGGATATCAGGGATCCCATCGGGGGAGCAGTACTTC. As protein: CASRISGIPSGEQYF.

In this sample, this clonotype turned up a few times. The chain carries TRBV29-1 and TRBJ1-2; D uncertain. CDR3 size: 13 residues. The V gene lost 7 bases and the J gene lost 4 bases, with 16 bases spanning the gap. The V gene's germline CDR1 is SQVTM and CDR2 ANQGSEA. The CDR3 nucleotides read TGCAGCGCTTGGGCCCAGGCCACCTATGGCTACACCTTC. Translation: CSAWAQATYGYTF.

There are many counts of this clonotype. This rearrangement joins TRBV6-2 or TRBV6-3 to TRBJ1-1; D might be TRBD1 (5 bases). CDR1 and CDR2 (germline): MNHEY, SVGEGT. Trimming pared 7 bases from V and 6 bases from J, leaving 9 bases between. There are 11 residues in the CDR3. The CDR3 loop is CASNWGAEAFF. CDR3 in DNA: TGTGCCAGCAATTGGGGCGCTGAAGCTTTCTTT.

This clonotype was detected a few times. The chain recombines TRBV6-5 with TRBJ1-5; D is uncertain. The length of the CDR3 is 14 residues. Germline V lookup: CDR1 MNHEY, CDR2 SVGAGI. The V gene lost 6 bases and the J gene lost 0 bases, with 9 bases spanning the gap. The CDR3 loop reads CASSRIDSNQPQHF. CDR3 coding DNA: TGTGCCAGCAGCCGAATCGATAGCAATCAGCCCCAGCATTTT.

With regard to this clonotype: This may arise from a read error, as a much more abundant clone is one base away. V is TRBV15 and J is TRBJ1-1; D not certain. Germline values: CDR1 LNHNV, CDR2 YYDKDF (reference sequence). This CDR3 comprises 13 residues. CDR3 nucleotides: TGTGGCACCAGCAGAAGGGATAACACTGAAGCTTTCTTT. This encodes CGTSRRDNTEAFF.